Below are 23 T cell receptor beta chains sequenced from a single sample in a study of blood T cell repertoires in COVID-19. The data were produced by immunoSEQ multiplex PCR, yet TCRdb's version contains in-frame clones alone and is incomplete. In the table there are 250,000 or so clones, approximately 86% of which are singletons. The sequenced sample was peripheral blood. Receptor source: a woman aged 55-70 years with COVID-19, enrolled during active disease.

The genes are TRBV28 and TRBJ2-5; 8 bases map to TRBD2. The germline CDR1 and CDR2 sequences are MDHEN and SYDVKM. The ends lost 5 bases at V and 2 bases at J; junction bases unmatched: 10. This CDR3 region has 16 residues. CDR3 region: CASSHMVLAGQETQYF. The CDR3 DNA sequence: TGTGCCAGCAGTCATATGGTATTAGCGGGGCAAGAGACCCAGTACTTC.

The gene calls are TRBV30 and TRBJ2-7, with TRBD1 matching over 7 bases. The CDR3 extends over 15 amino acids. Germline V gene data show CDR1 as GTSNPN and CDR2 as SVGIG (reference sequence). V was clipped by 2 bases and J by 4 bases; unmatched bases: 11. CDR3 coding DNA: TGTGCCTGGAGTTACCCGGGACAGCTAGAGTACGAGCAGTACTTC. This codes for CAWSYPGQLEYEQYF.

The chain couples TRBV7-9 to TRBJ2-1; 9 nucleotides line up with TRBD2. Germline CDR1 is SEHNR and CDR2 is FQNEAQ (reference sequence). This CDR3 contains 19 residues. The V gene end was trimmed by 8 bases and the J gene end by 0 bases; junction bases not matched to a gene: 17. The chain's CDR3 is CASQTLPGLAGSSYNEQFF. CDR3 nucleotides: TGTGCCAGCCAAACGCTACCGGGACTAGCTGGAAGCTCCTACAATGAGCAGTTCTTC.

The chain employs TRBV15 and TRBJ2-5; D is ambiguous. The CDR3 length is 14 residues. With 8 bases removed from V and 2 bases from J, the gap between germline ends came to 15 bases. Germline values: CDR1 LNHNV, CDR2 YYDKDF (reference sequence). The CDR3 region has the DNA TGTGCCACCTCCCCACGACAACAACAAGAGACCCAGTACTTC. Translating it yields CATSPRQQQETQYF.

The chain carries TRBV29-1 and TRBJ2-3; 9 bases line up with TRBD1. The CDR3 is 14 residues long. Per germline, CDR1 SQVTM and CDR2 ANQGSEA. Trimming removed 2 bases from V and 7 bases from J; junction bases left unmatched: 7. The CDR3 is CSVEPGQGGHTQYF. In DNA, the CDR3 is TGCAGCGTTGAACCGGGACAGGGCGGTCATACGCAGTATTTT.

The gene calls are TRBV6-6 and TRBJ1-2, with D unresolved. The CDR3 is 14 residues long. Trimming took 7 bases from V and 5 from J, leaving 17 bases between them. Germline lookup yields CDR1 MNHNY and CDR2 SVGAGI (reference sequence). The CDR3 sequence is CASTTEGREYGYTF. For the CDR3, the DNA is TGTGCCAGCACCACAGAGGGAAGAGAGTATGGCTACACCTTC.

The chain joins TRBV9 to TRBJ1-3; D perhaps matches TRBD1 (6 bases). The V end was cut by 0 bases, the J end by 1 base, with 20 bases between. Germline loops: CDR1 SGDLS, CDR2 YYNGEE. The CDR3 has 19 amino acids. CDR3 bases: TGTGCCAGCAGCGTAGAGGGACACTCCATGAGGACGTCTGGAAACACCATATATTTT. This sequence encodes CASSVEGHSMRTSGNTIYF.

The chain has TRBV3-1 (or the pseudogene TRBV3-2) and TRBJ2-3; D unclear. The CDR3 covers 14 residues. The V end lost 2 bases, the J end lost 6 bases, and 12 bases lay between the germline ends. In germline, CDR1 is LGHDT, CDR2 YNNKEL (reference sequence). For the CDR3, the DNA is TGTGCCAGCAGCCAAAACCGGGTTTTCGATACGCAGTATTTT. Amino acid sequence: CASSQNRVFDTQYF.

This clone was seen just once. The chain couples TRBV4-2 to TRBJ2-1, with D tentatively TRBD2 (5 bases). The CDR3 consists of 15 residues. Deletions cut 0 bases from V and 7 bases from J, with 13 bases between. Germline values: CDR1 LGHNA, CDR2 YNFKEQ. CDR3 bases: TGTGCCAGCAGCCAAGATGAGGGAACCAGAAATGAGCAGTTCTTC. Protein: CASSQDEGTRNEQFF.

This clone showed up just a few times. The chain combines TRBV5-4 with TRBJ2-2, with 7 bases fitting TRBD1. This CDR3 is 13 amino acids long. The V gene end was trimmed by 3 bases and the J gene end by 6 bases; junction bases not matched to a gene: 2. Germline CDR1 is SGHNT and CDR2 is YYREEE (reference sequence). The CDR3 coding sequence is TGTGCCAGCAGCTCCGGACAGGCCGGGGAGCTGTTTTTT. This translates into CASSSGQAGELFF.

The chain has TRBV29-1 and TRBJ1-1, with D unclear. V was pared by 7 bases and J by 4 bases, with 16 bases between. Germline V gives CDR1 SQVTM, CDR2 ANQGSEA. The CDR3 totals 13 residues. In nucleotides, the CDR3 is TGCAGCGCATCCCTTATGGGAGGCACTGAAGCTTTCTTT. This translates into CSASLMGGTEAFF. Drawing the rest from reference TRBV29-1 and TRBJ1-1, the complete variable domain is SAVISQKPSRDICQRGTSLTIQCQVDSQVTMMFWYRQQPGQSLTLIATANQGSEATYESGFVIDKFPISRPNLTFSTLTVSNMSPEDSSIYLCSASLMGGTEAFFGQGTRLTVV.

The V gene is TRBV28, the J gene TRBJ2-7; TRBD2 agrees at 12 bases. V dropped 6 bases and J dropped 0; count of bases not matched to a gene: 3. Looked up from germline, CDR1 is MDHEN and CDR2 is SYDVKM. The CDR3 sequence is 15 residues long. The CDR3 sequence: CASRPTSGSSYEQYF. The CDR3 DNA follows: TGTGCCAGCAGGCCGACTAGCGGGAGCTCCTACGAGCAGTACTTC.

This CDR3 reads CASTPGTGLNTEAFF. The DNA for the CDR3 is TGTGCCAGCACCCCTGGGACAGGGTTGAACACTGAAGCTTTCTTT. This chain connects TRBV6-5 to TRBJ1-1; 9 bases map to TRBD1. Trimming removed 7 bases from V and 0 bases from J; junction bases left unmatched: 6. The CDR3 loop spans 15 amino acids. The germline V gene encodes CDR1 MNHEY and CDR2 SVGAGI.

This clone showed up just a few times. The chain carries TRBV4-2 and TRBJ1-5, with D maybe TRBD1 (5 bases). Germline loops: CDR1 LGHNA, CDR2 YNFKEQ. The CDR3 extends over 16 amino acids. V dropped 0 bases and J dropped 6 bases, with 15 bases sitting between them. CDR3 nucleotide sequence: TGTGCCAGCAGCCAAGATTCAGGAGGGGCGGGTCAGCCCCAGCATTTT. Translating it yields CASSQDSGGAGQPQHF.

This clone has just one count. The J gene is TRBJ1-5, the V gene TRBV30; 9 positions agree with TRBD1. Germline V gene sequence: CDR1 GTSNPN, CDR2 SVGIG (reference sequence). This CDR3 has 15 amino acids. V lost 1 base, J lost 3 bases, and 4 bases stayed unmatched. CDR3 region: CAWSATGGNNQPQHF. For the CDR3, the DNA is TGTGCCTGGAGTGCGACAGGGGGGAACAATCAGCCCCAGCATTTT.

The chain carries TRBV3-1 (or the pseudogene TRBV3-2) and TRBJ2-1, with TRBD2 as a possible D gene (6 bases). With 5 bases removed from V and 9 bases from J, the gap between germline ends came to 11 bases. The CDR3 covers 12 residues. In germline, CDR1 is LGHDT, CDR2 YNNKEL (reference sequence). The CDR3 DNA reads TGTGCCAGCAGCACCCGACTAGGTGAGCAGTTCTTC. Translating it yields CASSTRLGEQFF.

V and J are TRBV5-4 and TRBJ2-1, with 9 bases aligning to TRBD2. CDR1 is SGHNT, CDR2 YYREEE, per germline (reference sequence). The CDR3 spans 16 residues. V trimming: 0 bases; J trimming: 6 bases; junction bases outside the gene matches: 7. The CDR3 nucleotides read TGTGCCAGCAGCTTGGAAGGGCTAGCGGGACTCAATGAGCAGTTCTTC. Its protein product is CASSLEGLAGLNEQFF.

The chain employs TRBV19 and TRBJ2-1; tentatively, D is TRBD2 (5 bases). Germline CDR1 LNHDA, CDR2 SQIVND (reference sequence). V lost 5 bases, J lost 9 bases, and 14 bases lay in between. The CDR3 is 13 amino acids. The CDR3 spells CASSAAARGEQFF. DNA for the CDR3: TGTGCCAGTAGTGCCGCGGCTCGGGGTGAGCAGTTCTTC.

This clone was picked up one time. This chain's CDR3 is CATSGIQGTRQYF. CDR3 DNA sequence: TGTGCCACCAGTGGGATACAGGGAACTCGCCAGTACTTC. This chain joins TRBV24-1 and TRBJ2-5; tentative D call: TRBD1 (6 bases). CDR3 length: 13 residues. The germline V gene has CDR1 KGHDR and CDR2 SFDVKD. The V and J ends lost 5 bases and 10 bases respectively, with 16 bases between them.

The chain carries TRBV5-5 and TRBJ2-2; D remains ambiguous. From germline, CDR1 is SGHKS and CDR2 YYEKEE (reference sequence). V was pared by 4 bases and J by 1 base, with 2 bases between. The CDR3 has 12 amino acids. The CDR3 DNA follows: TGTGCCAGCAGCCTGAACACCGGGGAGCTGTTTTTT. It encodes CASSLNTGELFF. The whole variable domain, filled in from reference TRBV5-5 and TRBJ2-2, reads DAGVTQSPTHLIKTRGQQVTLRCSPISGHKSVSWYQQVLGQGPQFIFQYYEKEERGRGNFPDRFSARQFPNYSSELNVNALLLGDSALYLCASSLNTGELFFGEGSRLTVL.

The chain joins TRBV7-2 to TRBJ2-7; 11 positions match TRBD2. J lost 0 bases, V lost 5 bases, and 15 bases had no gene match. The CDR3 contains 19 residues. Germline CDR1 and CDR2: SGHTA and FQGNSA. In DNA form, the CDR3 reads TGTGCCAGCAGCATCTTAGGGACTCCCGGGACTAGCGGCTCCTACGAGCAGTACTTC. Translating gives CASSILGTPGTSGSYEQYF.

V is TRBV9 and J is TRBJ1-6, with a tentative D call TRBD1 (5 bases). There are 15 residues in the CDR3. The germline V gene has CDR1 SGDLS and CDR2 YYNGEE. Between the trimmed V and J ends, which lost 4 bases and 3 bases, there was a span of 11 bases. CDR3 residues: CASSPWQGYNSPLHF. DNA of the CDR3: TGTGCCAGCAGCCCCTGGCAGGGCTATAATTCACCCCTCCACTTT. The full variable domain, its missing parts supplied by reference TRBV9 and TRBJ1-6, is DSGVTQTPKHLITATGQRVTLRCSPRSGDLSVYWYQQSLDQGLQFLIQYYNGEERAKGNILERFSAQQFPDLHSELNLSSLELGDSALYFCASSPWQGYNSPLHFGNGTRLTVT.

The CDR3: CASSQGRVNEQFF. The DNA for the CDR3 is TGTGCCAGCAGCCAAGGCAGGGTAAATGAGCAGTTCTTC. This rearrangement joins TRBV3-1 (or the pseudogene TRBV3-2) to TRBJ2-1; possibly TRBD1 for D (5 bases). CDR3 length: 13 residues. Looked up from germline, CDR1 is LGHDT and CDR2 is YNNKEL (reference sequence). V lost 1 base and J lost 7, with 8 bases in between.